The next 11 T cell receptor beta chains were all read from a single sample in a study of cytomegalovirus exposure and HLA in healthy donors (dated by TCRdb to 2016 to 2017). Preparation of the library involved the immunoSEQ multiplex PCR assay. A mixture of 60 forward primers for TCR Vbeta segments and 13 reverse primers for TCR Jbeta segments was used in the multiplex PCR. Sourced from immuneACCESS, this table was stored by TCRdb with only in-frame sequences that have V and J called. A share of the clones is absent; for the studies checked, an unresolved V gene accounts for under half, and the remainder has no known explanation. Within this sample are 100,000 or so clones, with less than 80% of them counted one time only. The top ten constitute around 1.3% of the sample. The sample consisted of PBMCs. These receptors all stem from a man younger than 45 in good health and CMV-seronegative.

The chain links TRBV18 to TRBJ1-1; D uncertain. This CDR3 has 14 amino acids. V was trimmed by 3 bases and J by 2 bases, leaving 10 bases between them. The germline CDR1 and CDR2 sequences are KGHSH and LQKENI. The CDR3 DNA reads as TGTGCCAGCTCACCCGTGGCAGTAAACACTGAAGCTTTCTTT. Translated, it gives CASSPVAVNTEAFF.

The chain employs TRBV19 and TRBJ1-1, with 8 bases lining up with TRBD1. There are 13 residues in the CDR3. From germline, CDR1 is LNHDA and CDR2 SQIVND (reference sequence). The J segment lost 9 bases and the V segment lost 5 bases, leaving 8 bases of the junction unmatched. The CDR3 spells CASSATGQDQAFF. The CDR3 DNA sequence: TGTGCCAGTAGTGCGACGGGACAGGATCAAGCTTTCTTT.

J is TRBJ2-7 and V is TRBV11-3, with 7 positions matching TRBD2. The length of the CDR3 is 14 residues. CDR1 and CDR2 (germline): SGHNT, YENEEA. V shed 1 base and J 6 bases; nucleotides not matched to a gene: 6. This CDR3 is CASSLVASGVEQYF. DNA for the CDR3: TGTGCCAGCAGCTTAGTGGCTAGCGGCGTCGAGCAGTACTTC.

This clone has just a few counts. The rearrangement uses TRBV6-6 and TRBJ1-2; a possible D gene is TRBD1 (5 bases). The CDR3 is 13 amino acids. The germline CDR1 and CDR2 sequences are MNHNY and SVGAGI (reference sequence). Trimming cost V 2 bases and J 5 bases, with 9 bases left between them. The CDR3 sequence is CASSYDSVYGYTF. The CDR3 region has the DNA TGTGCCAGCAGTTACGACAGCGTGTATGGCTACACCTTC.

This rearrangement joins TRBV7-9 to TRBJ1-1; perhaps TRBD1 as D (5 bases). Deletions cut 0 bases from V and 0 bases from J, with 8 bases between. The germline gives CDR1 SEHNR, CDR2 FQNEAQ (reference sequence). CDR3 length: 15 amino acids. CDR3 sequence reads: CASSLASRVNTEAFF. The DNA for the CDR3 is TGTGCCAGCAGCTTAGCTAGCAGGGTGAACACTGAAGCTTTCTTT.

This clone was picked up one time. The V call is TRBV10-3, the J call TRBJ2-7; D uncertain. Trimming took off 0 bases at V and 3 bases at J, with 3 bases between the two ends. The germline V gene encodes CDR1 ENHRY and CDR2 SYGVKD. The CDR3 has 12 amino acids. The CDR3 spells CAISESYYEQYF. The CDR3 DNA is TGTGCCATCAGTGAGTCCTACTACGAGCAGTACTTC.

J is TRBJ2-7 and V is TRBV6-5; possibly TRBD2 for D (7 bases). The CDR3 is 14 residues long. Germline loops: CDR1 MNHEY, CDR2 SVGAGI. With 4 bases removed from V and 5 bases from J, the gap between germline ends came to 15 bases. The CDR3 DNA is TGTGCCAGCAGTTCCGCGGGGGCCGGGAACGAGCAGTACTTC. This sequence encodes CASSSAGAGNEQYF.

The CDR3 loop reads CASSVDRGGNQPQHF. DNA of the CDR3: TGTGCCAGCAGTGTAGACAGGGGAGGCAATCAGCCCCAGCATTTT. V is TRBV27 and J is TRBJ1-5, with 8 bases matching TRBD1. V trimming: 5 bases; J trimming: 2 bases; junction bases outside the gene matches: 5. Germline CDR1 and CDR2: MNHEY and SMNVEV (reference sequence). This CDR3 has 15 residues.

The chain couples TRBV28 to TRBJ2-3, with 10 nucleotides matching TRBD2. Trimming removed 7 bases from V and 3 bases from J; junction bases left unmatched: 4. This CDR3 region has 14 residues. Per the germline V gene, CDR1 is MDHEN and CDR2 is SYDVKM. In DNA form, the CDR3 reads TGTGCCAGCACCATAGCGGGAGGTACAGATACGCAGTATTTT. It translates to CASTIAGGTDTQYF.

The chain employs TRBV10-1 and TRBJ2-3; 15 nucleotides match TRBD2. Trimming took 6 bases from V and 0 from J; bases not matched to a gene: 1. CDR3 length: 16 residues. Germline V gene lookup returns CDR1 WNHNN and CDR2 SYGVQD (reference sequence). The CDR3 spells CASSGLAGGSTDTQYF. Written as DNA, the CDR3 is TGCGCCAGCAGCGGACTAGCGGGGGGGAGCACAGATACGCAGTATTTT.

The CDR3 bases are TGCGCCAGCAGCCATACGCCCCAGACAGGGGCGAGTTCCTATGGCTACACCTTC. This gives the protein CASSHTPQTGASSYGYTF. The chain employs TRBV4-1 and TRBJ1-2, with TRBD1 matching over 8 bases. The CDR3 length is 18 residues. The trim removed 3 bases at V and 4 bases at J, leaving 16 bases unmatched. Germline V lookup: CDR1 MGHRA, CDR2 YSYEKL.